These 18 T cell receptor beta chains were all obtained from the same sample, sequenced in a study of blood T cell repertoires in COVID-19. Libraries were prepared by immunoSEQ multiplex PCR; TCRdb keeps only in-frame clonotypes and omits some of them. Here the sample spans fewer than 400,000 clones, roughly 88% being singletons. The specimen sequenced was PBMCs or T cells enriched from blood (not recorded which). The receptors come from a man aged 30 to 39 who had recovered from COVID-19.

This chain joins TRBV7-6 and TRBJ1-4; D unresolved. CDR1 and CDR2 from the germline V gene are SGHVS and FNYEAQ. V was trimmed by 5 bases and J by 7 bases, leaving 17 bases between them. This CDR3 spans 15 amino acids. Here the CDR3 DNA reads TGTGCCAGCAGCCTTGGGAATTTGGAGGGTGAAAAACTGTTTTTT. This encodes CASSLGNLEGEKLFF.

The chain couples TRBV15 to TRBJ1-1, with TRBD1 matching 7 bases. Germline assignment: CDR1 LNHNV and CDR2 YYDKDF (reference sequence). This CDR3 is 15 amino acids long. V was clipped by 0 bases and J by 3 bases; unmatched bases: 4. The CDR3 nucleotides are TGTGCCACCAGCAGAGATGCCAGGGGGGACACTGAAGCTTTCTTT. Residues: CATSRDARGDTEAFF. Complete variable domain (other parts from reference TRBV15 and TRBJ1-1): DAMVIQNPRYQVTQFGKPVTLSCSQTLNHNVMYWYQQKSSQAPKLLFHYYDKDFNNEADTPDNFQSRRPNTSFCFLDIRSPGLGDTAMYLCATSRDARGDTEAFFGQGTRLTVV.

The rearrangement links TRBV6-5 to TRBJ1-6, with a weak D call TRBD1 (6 bases). Trimming shortened V by 2 bases and J by 9 bases, and 14 bases separated the two germline ends. The CDR3 loop spans 15 amino acids. In germline, CDR1 is MNHEY, CDR2 SVGAGI. The CDR3 coding sequence is TGTGCCAGCAGTTACCTCGGGACAATAGGTTCACCCCTCCACTTT. It codes for CASSYLGTIGSPLHF.

The chain has TRBV2 and TRBJ1-5; TRBD1 is a possible D gene (6 bases). Germline-derived CDR1 and CDR2 are SNHLY and FYNNEI. Deletions cut 5 bases from V and 2 bases from J, with 25 bases between. This CDR3 is built from 19 residues. CDR3 coding DNA: TGTGCCAGCAGTCTTACACTAGTACAGGGAGGGTTGGGCAATCAGCCCCAGCATTTT. Protein product: CASSLTLVQGGLGNQPQHF.

This chain connects TRBV7-2 to TRBJ2-1, with 10 bases matching TRBD2. Germline V lookup: CDR1 SGHTA, CDR2 FQGNSA. The CDR3 sequence is 14 residues long. V was pared by 3 bases and J by 8 bases, with 4 bases of the junction left unmatched. CDR3 loop: CASSFTSGIHEQFF. The CDR3 DNA follows: TGTGCCAGCAGCTTTACTAGCGGGATCCATGAGCAGTTCTTC.

The V and J genes are TRBV5-6 and TRBJ1-1; D call uncertain. V was clipped by 0 bases and J by 1 base, with 10 bases between them. The CDR3 loop spans 15 amino acids. Germline V gene sequence: CDR1 SGHDT, CDR2 YYEEEE. CDR3 sequence: CASSLVPGRNTEAFF. CDR3 DNA: TGTGCCAGCAGCTTGGTCCCGGGGAGGAACACTGAAGCTTTCTTT. Based on the CDR3 plus reference TRBV5-6 and TRBJ1-1, the full variable domain is DAGVTQSPTHLIKTRGQQVTLRCSPKSGHDTVSWYQQALGQGPQFIFQYYEEEERQRGNFPDRFSGHQFPNYSSELNVNALLLGDSALYLCASSLVPGRNTEAFFGQGTRLTVV.

The J gene is TRBJ2-2, the V gene TRBV13; a weak D match, TRBD1 (5 bases). The CDR3 extends over 12 amino acids. Germline V gene data show CDR1 as PRHDT and CDR2 as FYEKMQ (reference sequence). V was cut by 6 bases and J by 5 bases, with 7 bases left in between. The CDR3 nucleotides are TGTGCCAGCAGTCCAGGGACCGGGGAGCTGTTTTTT. Its translation is CASSPGTGELFF.

V and J are TRBV5-1 and TRBJ1-3; D not certain. This CDR3 contains 15 residues. The ends were cut back, 5 bases at V and 7 bases at J, with 19 bases in the middle. The germline V gene has CDR1 SGHRS and CDR2 YFSETQ. Here the CDR3 DNA reads TGCGCCAGCAGAGATGGAGCATCTCCGGGGAACACCATATATTTT. Translation: CASRDGASPGNTIYF.

The rearrangement uses TRBV2 and TRBJ1-1; TRBD1 matches at 9 bases. Germline CDR1 reads SNHLY; CDR2 reads FYNNEI. The CDR3 is 14 amino acids. Trimming took 6 bases from V and 4 from J; bases not matched to a gene: 6. The CDR3 region is CASRLGQGGTEAFF. CDR3 nucleotide sequence: TGTGCCAGCAGGTTGGGACAGGGCGGCACTGAAGCTTTCTTT. The entire variable domain, with the rest obtained from reference TRBV2 and TRBJ1-1, is as follows: EPEVTQTPSHQVTQMGQEVILRCVPISNHLYFYWYRQILGQKVEFLVSFYNNEISEKSEIFDDQFSVERPDGSNFTLKIRSTKLEDSAMYFCASRLGQGGTEAFFGQGTRLTVV.

The chain links TRBV7-2 to TRBJ2-3, with D tentatively TRBD2 (5 bases). Germline V lookup: CDR1 SGHTA, CDR2 FQGNSA. The V end lost 5 bases, the J end lost 1 base, and 13 bases lay between the germline ends. This CDR3 spans 15 amino acids. The CDR3 region has the DNA TGTGCCAGCAGCGCGTCTAGCACCCGCACAGATACGCAGTATTTT. Translation: CASSASSTRTDTQYF.

The chain carries TRBV19 and TRBJ1-2, with D maybe TRBD1 (5 bases). This CDR3 region has 16 residues. Trimming stripped 0 bases from V and 3 bases from J, with 14 bases between. Per the germline V gene, CDR1 is LNHDA and CDR2 is SQIVND (reference sequence). The CDR3 region is CASSIDPQGLDYGYTF. CDR3 bases: TGTGCCAGTAGTATAGATCCGCAGGGACTAGACTATGGCTACACCTTC.

The chain is built from TRBV2 and TRBJ2-3; D is uncertain. The CDR3 runs to 12 residues. Germline CDR1 and CDR2: SNHLY and FYNNEI. The V end lost 6 bases, the J end lost 2 bases, and 6 bases lay between the germline ends. The CDR3 protein is CASRQPTDTQYF. The DNA of the CDR3 is TGTGCCAGCAGACAACCCACAGATACGCAGTATTTT.

Worth noting for this clone: The same CDR3 can be traced to other DNA sequences in this sample. The chain has TRBV7-2 and TRBJ1-5; D gene uncertain. V was trimmed by 2 bases and J by 6 bases, leaving 11 bases between them. Germline CDR1 and CDR2: SGHTA and FQGNSA. There are 14 residues in the CDR3. CDR3 residues: CASSLRGLRQPQHF. CDR3 DNA sequence: TGTGCCAGCAGCTTACGGGGATTGCGTCAGCCCCAGCATTTT.

This clone was detected once. This chain uses TRBV4-1 with TRBJ1-2; D is perhaps TRBD1 (5 bases). The ends were cut back, 1 base at V and 7 bases at J, with 13 bases in the middle. This CDR3 comprises 14 residues. The V gene's germline CDR1 is MGHRA and CDR2 YSYEKL. The CDR3 DNA reads as TGCGCCAGCAGCCAAGGTTCAGGGTATATTGGCTACACCTTC. It codes for CASSQGSGYIGYTF.

The CDR3 loop is CASSVGHTIRIFSGNTIYF. Written as DNA, the CDR3 is TGTGCCAGCAGCGTAGGGCACACCATCAGGATCTTCTCTGGAAACACCATATATTTT. V and J are TRBV9 and TRBJ1-3, with unresolved D. The CDR3 runs to 19 residues. The germline V and J ends were trimmed by 0 bases and 0 bases, with 19 bases remaining between them. Germline assignment: CDR1 SGDLS and CDR2 YYNGEE.

The chain combines TRBV20-1 with TRBJ1-1; TRBD1 is a possible D gene (5 bases). Per the germline V gene, CDR1 is DFQATT and CDR2 is SNEGSKA (reference sequence). The ends were cut back, 3 bases at V and 5 bases at J, with 10 bases in the middle. This CDR3 has 12 residues. The DNA of the CDR3 is TGCAGTGCTAGTTCCAGGGAAACTGAAGCTTTCTTT. Its translation is CSASSRETEAFF.

This clone was seen more than once but under ten times. The chain has TRBV7-2 and TRBJ2-2; D unclear. From germline, CDR1 is SGHTA and CDR2 FQGNSA. Trimming pared 5 bases from V and 0 bases from J, leaving 13 bases between. The CDR3 totals 16 residues. In DNA form, the CDR3 reads TGTGCCAGCAGCACCAGACACCCTGCGAACACCGGGGAGCTGTTTTTT. It yields the protein CASSTRHPANTGELFF.

The rearrangement uses TRBV18 and TRBJ2-7; 7 bases are shared with TRBD1. Germline V gene data show CDR1 as KGHSH and CDR2 as LQKENI. V shed 6 bases and J 3 bases; nucleotides not matched to a gene: 5. The CDR3 covers 13 residues. The CDR3 loop reads CASSAGGDYEQYF. The DNA for the CDR3 is TGTGCCAGCTCCGCAGGGGGTGACTACGAGCAGTACTTC.